What follows are 25 T cell receptor beta chains derived from one specimen sequenced in a study of response to subunit inactivated influenza vaccine listed by TCRdb under 2018. Libraries were made using RT-PCR. TCRdb records Illumina HiSeq 2500 as the sequencer. TCRdb handled the public reads itself, with Q25 trimming in fastp and clone calling in MiXCR, and kept productive beta chains. Rows are unified per CDR3 protein, each entry keeping the most common DNA and genes. The sample profile shows around 790,000 distinct CDR3 sequences; approximately 21% of them were found once. Roughly 10% of the sample rests with the top ten. The sample in question was PBMCs from blood, obtained 4 to 6 days after vaccination. Receptors originate from a man aged 50-59 years who received an inactivated influenza vaccine. Donor details come from another sample of the same person, matched by shared clones.

The V call is TRBV11-3, the J call TRBJ2-7; no firm D call. Germline V gene sequence: CDR1 SGHNT, CDR2 YENEEA. This CDR3 has 14 amino acids. V dropped 2 bases and J dropped 3 bases, with 11 bases sitting between them. Here the CDR3 DNA reads TGTGCCAGCAGCTTAAGGATGAGGAGCTACGAGCAGTACTTC. Translating it yields CASSLRMRSYEQYF.

This clonotype has only a few counts. The chain carries TRBV14 and TRBJ2-2; the D is unclear. The germline V gene encodes CDR1 SGHDN and CDR2 FVKESK. The CDR3 is made up of 13 amino acids. Trimming stripped 2 bases from V and 4 bases from J, with 5 bases between. The CDR3 nucleotides read TGTGCCAGCAGCCAATTTTCCACCGGGGAGCTGTTTTTT. Amino acids: CASSQFSTGELFF. The full variable domain, its missing parts supplied by reference TRBV14 and TRBJ2-2, is EAGVTQFPSHSVIEKGQTVTLRCDPISGHDNLYWYRRVMGKEIKFLLHFVKESKQDESGMPNNRFLAERTGGTYSTLKVQPAELEDSGVYFCASSQFSTGELFFGEGSRLTVL.

The chain links TRBV6-5 to TRBJ1-1, with 9 bases that match TRBD1. The CDR3 is made up of 15 amino acids. The trim removed 4 bases at V and 4 bases at J, leaving 7 bases unmatched. CDR1 is MNHEY and CDR2 is SVGAGI in the germline V gene. CDR3 in amino acids: CASSWPGQGITEAFF. As DNA, the CDR3 is TGTGCCAGCAGTTGGCCGGGACAGGGCATCACTGAAGCTTTCTTT.

This chain links TRBV6-1 with TRBJ2-1; D is unclear. Trimming removed 6 bases at V and 7 bases at J, with 22 bases between. CDR1 and CDR2 (germline): MNHNS, SASEGT. The CDR3 consists of 16 residues. DNA for the CDR3: TGTGCCAGCAGGCCCACGTGGGCCCCAGATCGAAATGAGCAGTTCTTC. Protein product: CASRPTWAPDRNEQFF.

In this sample, this clonotype turned up many times. The chain combines TRBV20-1 with TRBJ2-1; 10 bases map to TRBD2. The V and J ends lost 6 bases and 6 bases, in that order; junction bases with no gene match: 8. The CDR3 sequence is 14 residues long. Germline V gene sequence: CDR1 DFQATT, CDR2 SNEGSKA (reference sequence). The CDR3 spells CSAKVASGGNEQFF. The CDR3 DNA reads TGCAGTGCAAAGGTTGCTAGCGGGGGCAATGAGCAGTTCTTC.

This clonotype has more than one count but fewer than ten. The genes are TRBV20-1 and TRBJ1-4; D may be TRBD1 (5 bases). CDR1 is DFQATT and CDR2 is SNEGSKA in the germline V gene (reference sequence). The V end was cut by 3 bases, the J end by 8 bases, with 13 bases between. CDR3 length: 13 residues. The CDR3 loop is CSARGPSGEKLFF. DNA of the CDR3: TGCAGTGCTAGGGGACCTAGTGGCGAAAAACTGTTTTTT.

This clonotype was found a few times. V gene TRBV12-3 or TRBV12-4 combines with J gene TRBJ2-7; D is possibly TRBD1 (6 bases). The germline V and J ends were trimmed by 6 bases and 1 base, with 10 bases remaining between them. This CDR3 contains 13 residues. This CDR3 is CASSGQISYEQYF. The DNA of the CDR3 is TGTGCCAGCAGCGGACAGATTTCCTACGAGCAGTACTTC.

The chain employs TRBV4-1 and TRBJ1-2; possible D gene TRBD1, 5 bases. The CDR3 consists of 15 residues. CDR1 is MGHRA, CDR2 YSYEKL, per germline. V lost 1 base, J lost 7 bases, and 16 bases lay in between. The CDR3 protein is CASSQAPRVGPGYTF. The CDR3 coding sequence is TGCGCCAGCAGCCAAGCGCCCAGGGTGGGTCCTGGCTACACCTTC.

This clonotype was recorded a few times. The chain has TRBV12-3 or TRBV12-4 and TRBJ1-2; a possible D gene is TRBD1 (5 bases). The CDR3 extends over 12 amino acids. V gave up 4 bases and J gave up 6 bases, with 9 bases separating them. In DNA, the CDR3 is TGTGCCAGCAGTTCGGGACTAAATGGCTACACCTTC. It codes for CASSSGLNGYTF.

This clonotype was counted a few times. The V call is TRBV11-2, the J call TRBJ1-6; a weak D match, TRBD1 (5 bases). The V end lost 0 bases, the J end lost 10 bases, and 13 bases lay between the germline ends. Germline-derived CDR1 and CDR2 are SGHAT and FQNNGV. The length of the CDR3 is 15 residues. This chain's CDR3 is CASSLERTRGSPLHF. The DNA for the CDR3 is TGTGCCAGCAGCTTAGAACGGACAAGGGGCTCACCCCTCCACTTT.

Only a few counts were recorded for this clonotype. The rearrangement uses TRBV20-1 and TRBJ2-3; D ambiguous. The V gene's germline CDR1 is DFQATT and CDR2 SNEGSKA (reference sequence). The V and J ends lost 3 bases and 4 bases respectively, with 11 bases between them. The CDR3 loop spans 13 amino acids. CDR3 DNA: TGCAGTGCTAGCGGCAATCAGGCAGATACGCAGTATTTT. It translates to CSASGNQADTQYF.

This clonotype came up many times. The chain is built from TRBV7-2 and TRBJ1-2; D is ambiguous. The CDR3 covers 14 residues. V was clipped by 2 bases and J by 7 bases, with 14 bases between them. Germline V gene lookup returns CDR1 SGHTA and CDR2 FQGNSA. The CDR3 sequence is CASSLNGRSGGYTF. DNA of the CDR3: TGTGCCAGCAGCTTAAATGGGCGTTCCGGTGGCTACACCTTC. Together with reference TRBV7-2 and TRBJ1-2, the CDR3 gives the full variable domain: GAGVSQSPSNKVTEKGKDVELRCDPISGHTALYWYRQSLGQGLEFLIYFQGNSAPDKSGLPSDRFSAERTGGSVSTLTIQRTQQEDSAVYLCASSLNGRSGGYTFGSGTRLTVV.

This clonotype was observed many times. The V call is TRBV20-1, the J call TRBJ2-2, with unresolved D. The CDR3 totals 14 residues. V lost 1 base, J lost 5 bases, and 11 bases lay in between. From germline, CDR1 is DFQATT and CDR2 SNEGSKA (reference sequence). The CDR3 region is CSARGSLETGELFF. The CDR3 region has the DNA TGCAGTGCTAGAGGGAGCCTAGAAACCGGGGAGCTGTTTTTT.

The chain combines TRBV5-1 with TRBJ2-1; no clear D gene. Looked up from germline, CDR1 is SGHRS and CDR2 is YFSETQ. This CDR3 is built from 13 residues. Between the trimmed V and J ends, which lost 7 bases and 0 bases, there was a span of 8 bases. The CDR3 DNA reads as TGCGCCAGCTCGGGTAACTCCTACAATGAGCAGTTCTTC. Translated, it gives CASSGNSYNEQFF.

This clonotype has ten or more counts. The chain uses TRBV12-3 or TRBV12-4 and TRBJ1-2; TRBD1 might be the D (6 bases). V was cut by 0 bases and J by 4 bases, with 15 bases left in between. The CDR3 length is 16 residues. For the CDR3, the DNA is TGTGCCAGCAGTTTAGCGATGGGGGCGAGGGGCTATGGCTACACCTTC. This translates into CASSLAMGARGYGYTF.

V gene TRBV4-2 combines with J gene TRBJ2-1, with 10 bases that match TRBD2. Germline CDR1 reads LGHNA; CDR2 reads YNFKEQ. This CDR3 is built from 18 residues. V shed 0 bases, J shed 5 bases, and the junction held 10 bases outside the gene matches. The CDR3 nucleotides are TGTGCCAGCAGCCAAGAATTGTTTCTAGCGGGGGCTCACAATGAGCAGTTCTTC. Its translation is CASSQELFLAGAHNEQFF.

In the case of this clonotype: At one end, the junction sequence differs from germline, possibly due to a read error. CDR3 coding DNA: TGTTCCAGCGTTGGGTCAGATACGCAGTATTTT. Residues: CSSVGSDTQYF. The chain is built from TRBV7-9 and TRBJ2-3; D not certain. There are 11 residues in the CDR3. Germline assignment: CDR1 SEHNR and CDR2 FQNEAQ (reference sequence).

The CDR3 DNA sequence: TGCAGTGCTAGAGATTCGTACTCTGGAAACACCATATATTTT. Translation gives CSARDSYSGNTIYF. The chain links TRBV20-1 to TRBJ1-3; D gene uncertain. The V and J ends lost 0 bases and 0 bases respectively, with 6 bases between them. The CDR3 consists of 14 residues. Germline CDR1 and CDR2: DFQATT and SNEGSKA (reference sequence).

V is TRBV20-1 and J is TRBJ2-7, with D unresolved. The V gene's germline CDR1 is DFQATT and CDR2 SNEGSKA (reference sequence). V was cut by 5 bases and J by 1 base, with 6 bases left in between. This CDR3 has 11 residues. The CDR3 reads CSAGVSYEQYF. DNA of the CDR3: TGCAGTGCTGGTGTGTCCTACGAGCAGTACTTC.

Only one count was recorded for this clonotype. The chain uses TRBV12-3 or TRBV12-4 and TRBJ1-5; the D gene is possibly TRBD1 (5 bases). The CDR3 runs to 14 residues. V lost 2 bases to trimming and J lost 7 bases, with 12 bases between them. As DNA, the CDR3 is TGTGCCAGCAGTTTACCCCAGGGTTTCCAGCCCCAGCATTTT. Its protein product is CASSLPQGFQPQHF.

This clonotype came up a few times. At one of its ends the junction is not consistent with the germline gene, which may arise from a read error. This sequence joins TRBV6-5 and TRBJ2-1; TRBD2 aligns across 14 bases. CDR1 is MNHEY and CDR2 is SVGAGI in the germline V gene. The CDR3 length is 14 residues. The CDR3 reads CASSYTGTSGSRVF. The CDR3 coding sequence is TGTGCCAGCAGTTACACCGGGACTAGCGGGAGTAGGGTCTTC.

This clonotype has a handful of counts. The genes are TRBV18 and TRBJ2-5, with TRBD2 as a possible D gene (6 bases). Per germline, CDR1 KGHSH and CDR2 LQKENI. Deletions cut 1 base from V and 3 bases from J, with 12 bases between. The CDR3 loop spans 15 amino acids. The CDR3 DNA reads as TGTGCCAGCTCACCACGGGGGGACCCGAAAGAGACCCAGTACTTC. As protein: CASSPRGDPKETQYF.

The genes are TRBV5-1 and TRBJ1-3; a weak D match, TRBD1 (5 bases). CDR1 is SGHRS, CDR2 YFSETQ, per germline. The V and J ends lost 6 bases and 0 bases respectively, with 7 bases between them. The CDR3 consists of 13 residues. Here the CDR3 reads CASTDSSGNTIYF. The DNA for the CDR3 is TGCGCCAGCACCGACAGCTCTGGAAACACCATATATTTT.

The table lists this clonotype with a few counts. The chain has TRBV5-1 and TRBJ2-1; D unclear. The CDR3 has 17 residues. Germline CDR1 SGHRS, CDR2 YFSETQ. V was trimmed by 0 bases and J by 0 bases, leaving 13 bases between them. The CDR3 nucleotides read TGCGCCAGCAGCTTGGACGGAGATGTGAGCTCCTACAATGAGCAGTTCTTC. The encoded protein is CASSLDGDVSSYNEQFF.

The gene calls are TRBV28 and TRBJ1-2, with 7 bases that match TRBD1. The CDR3 length is 14 residues. V shed 7 bases and J 3 bases; nucleotides not matched to a gene: 8. Germline V gene lookup returns CDR1 MDHEN and CDR2 SYDVKM. CDR3 DNA: TGTGCCAGCAAAAACAGGGGCACGTACTATGGCTACACCTTC. Protein sequence: CASKNRGTYYGYTF.